This T cell receptor (beta chain) was documented in a study of blood T cell repertoires in COVID-19. Study in general: Specimens from acute and convalescent COVID-19 originated in the United States, Italy and Spain.

Original methodology: Reference gene primers were amplified, and this amplification served to estimate nucleated cell counts. Measured with immunoSEQ multiplex PCR; TCRdb has only the in-frame clones, and not every one. That table gives V, J and clone size, and the DNA gave D and trimming. The sample holds a few hundred thousand clones, approximately 90% seen once. The germline V gene encodes CDR1 ENHRY and CDR2 SYGVKD. This CDR3 has 17 amino acids. V dropped 0 bases and J dropped 9 bases, with 18 bases sitting between them. The material sequenced was PBMCs or T cells enriched from blood (not recorded which). The TCR comes from a man aged 30 to 39 who had recovered from COVID-19. The chain carries TRBV10-3 and TRBJ1-6; TRBD1 might be the D (5 bases). CDR3 DNA sequence: TGTGCCATCAGTGAGTCTCCCCCCAGGGTTAGGGCTTCACCCCTCCACTTT. Its translation: CAISESPPRVRASPLHF.